The source of this T cell receptor beta chain is a study of patients and donors after allogeneic stem cell transplantation. Each CDR3 protein gets one entry after TCRdb re-called the RT-PCR reads with MiXCR. The sample has hundreds of thousands of distinct CDR3 sequences; around 15% are singletons. Sequencing input: blood, either unsorted or a sorted T cell fraction (not recorded which). The origin of this receptor is a human donor who was either an allogeneic HSCT recipient or a stem cell or donor lymphocyte infusion donor (not recorded which). It is not recorded whose cells these are; they may come from a transplant donor.

CDR3 sequence (DNA): TGTGCCAGCAGCGCCCAGAGGGGTTCGTATGGCTACACCTTC. Translating gives CASSAQRGSYGYTF. This sequence joins TRBV5-6 and TRBJ1-2; D possibly corresponds to TRBD1 (5 bases). Germline V gene sequence: CDR1 SGHDT, CDR2 YYEEEE. Deletions cut 4 bases from V and 5 bases from J, with 15 bases between. The CDR3 runs 14 residues.